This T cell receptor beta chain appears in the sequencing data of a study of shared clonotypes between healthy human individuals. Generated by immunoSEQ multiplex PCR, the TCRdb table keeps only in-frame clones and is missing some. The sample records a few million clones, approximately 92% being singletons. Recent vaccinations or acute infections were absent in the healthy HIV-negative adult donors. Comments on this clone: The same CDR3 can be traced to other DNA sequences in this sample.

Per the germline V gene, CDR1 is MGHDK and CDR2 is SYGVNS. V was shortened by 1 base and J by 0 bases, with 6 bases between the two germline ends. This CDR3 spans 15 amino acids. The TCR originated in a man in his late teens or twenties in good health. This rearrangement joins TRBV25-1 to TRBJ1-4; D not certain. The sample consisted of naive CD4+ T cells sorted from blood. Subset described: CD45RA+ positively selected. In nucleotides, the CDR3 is TGTGCCAGCAGTGAATTGGGAACAACTAATGAAAAACTGTTTTTT. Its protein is CASSELGTTNEKLFF.